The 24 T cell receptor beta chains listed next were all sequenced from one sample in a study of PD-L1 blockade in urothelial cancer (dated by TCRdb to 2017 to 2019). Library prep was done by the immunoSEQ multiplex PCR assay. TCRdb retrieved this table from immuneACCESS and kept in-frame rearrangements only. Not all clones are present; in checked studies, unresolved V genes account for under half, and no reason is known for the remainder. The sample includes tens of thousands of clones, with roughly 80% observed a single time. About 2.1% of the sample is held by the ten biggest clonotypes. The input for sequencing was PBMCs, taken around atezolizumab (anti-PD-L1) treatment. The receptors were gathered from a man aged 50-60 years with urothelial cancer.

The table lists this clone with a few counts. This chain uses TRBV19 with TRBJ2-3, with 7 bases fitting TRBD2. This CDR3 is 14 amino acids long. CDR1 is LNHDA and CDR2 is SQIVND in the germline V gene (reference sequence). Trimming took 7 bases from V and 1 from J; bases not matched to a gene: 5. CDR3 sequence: CASKGLRRTDTQYF. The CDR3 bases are TGTGCCAGTAAGGGACTAAGACGCACAGATACGCAGTATTTT.

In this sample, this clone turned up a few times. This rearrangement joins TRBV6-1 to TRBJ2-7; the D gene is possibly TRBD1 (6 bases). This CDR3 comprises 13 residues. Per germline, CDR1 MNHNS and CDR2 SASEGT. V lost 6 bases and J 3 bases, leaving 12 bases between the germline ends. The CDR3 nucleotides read TGTGCCAGCAGAGGTTGGACAGACTACGAGCAGTACTTC. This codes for CASRGWTDYEQYF.

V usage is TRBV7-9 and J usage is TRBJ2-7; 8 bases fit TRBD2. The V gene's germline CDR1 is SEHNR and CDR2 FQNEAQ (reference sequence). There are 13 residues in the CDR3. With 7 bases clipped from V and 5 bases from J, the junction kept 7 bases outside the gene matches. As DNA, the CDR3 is TGTGCCAGCACCTTCAGTAGCGGGGACGAGCAGTACGTC. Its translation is CASTFSSGDEQYV.

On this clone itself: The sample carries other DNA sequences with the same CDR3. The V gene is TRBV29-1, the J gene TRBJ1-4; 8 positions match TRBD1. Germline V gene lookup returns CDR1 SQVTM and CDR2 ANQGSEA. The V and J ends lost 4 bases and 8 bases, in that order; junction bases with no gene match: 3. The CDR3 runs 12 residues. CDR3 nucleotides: TGCAGCGTTGGACAGGGGAGGGAAAAACTGTTTTTT. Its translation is CSVGQGREKLFF.

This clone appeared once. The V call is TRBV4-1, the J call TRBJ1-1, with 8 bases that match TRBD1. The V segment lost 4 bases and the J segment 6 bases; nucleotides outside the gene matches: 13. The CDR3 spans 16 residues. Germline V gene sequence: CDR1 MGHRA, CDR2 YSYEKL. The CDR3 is CASSPGDYRGYPEAFF. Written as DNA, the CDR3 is TGCGCCAGCAGCCCGGGCGACTACAGGGGGTACCCTGAAGCTTTCTTT.

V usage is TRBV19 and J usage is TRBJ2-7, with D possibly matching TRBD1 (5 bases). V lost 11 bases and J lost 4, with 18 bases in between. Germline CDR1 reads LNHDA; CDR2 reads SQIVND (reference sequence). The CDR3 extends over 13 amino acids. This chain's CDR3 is CAPRARVPYEQYV. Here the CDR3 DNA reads TGTGCCCCCCGGGCCAGGGTCCCTTACGAGCAGTACGTC.

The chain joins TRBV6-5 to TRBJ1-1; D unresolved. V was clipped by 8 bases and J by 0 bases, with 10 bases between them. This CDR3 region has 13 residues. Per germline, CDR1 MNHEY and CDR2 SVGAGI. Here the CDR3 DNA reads TGTGCCAGCCTAGACGGAATGAACACTGAAGCTTTCTTT. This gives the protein CASLDGMNTEAFF.

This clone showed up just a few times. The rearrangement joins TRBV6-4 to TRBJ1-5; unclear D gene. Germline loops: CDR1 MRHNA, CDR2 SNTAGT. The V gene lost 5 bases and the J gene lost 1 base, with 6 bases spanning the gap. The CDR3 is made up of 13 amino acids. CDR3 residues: CASSLDSNQPQHF. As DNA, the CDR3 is TGTGCCAGCAGTCTAGACAGCAATCAGCCCCAGCATTTT.

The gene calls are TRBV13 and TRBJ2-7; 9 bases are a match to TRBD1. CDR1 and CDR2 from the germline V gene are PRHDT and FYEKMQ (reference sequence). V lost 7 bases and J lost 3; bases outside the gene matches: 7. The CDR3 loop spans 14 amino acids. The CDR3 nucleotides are TGTGCCAGCACCAACCGGGACAGGGACTACGAGCAGTACTTC. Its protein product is CASTNRDRDYEQYF.

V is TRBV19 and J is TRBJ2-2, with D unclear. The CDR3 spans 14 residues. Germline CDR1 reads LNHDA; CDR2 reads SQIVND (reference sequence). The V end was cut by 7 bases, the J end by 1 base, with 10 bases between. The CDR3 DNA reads TGTGCCAGTACCCCTCTAGTGAACACCGGGGAGCTGTTTTTT. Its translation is CASTPLVNTGELFF.

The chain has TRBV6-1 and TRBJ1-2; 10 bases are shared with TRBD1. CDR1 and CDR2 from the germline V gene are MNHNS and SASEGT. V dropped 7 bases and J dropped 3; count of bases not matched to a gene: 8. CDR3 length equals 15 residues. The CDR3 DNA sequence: TGTGCCAGCATCCTGACAGGGGGCGCGGACTATGGCTACACCTTC. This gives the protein CASILTGGADYGYTF.

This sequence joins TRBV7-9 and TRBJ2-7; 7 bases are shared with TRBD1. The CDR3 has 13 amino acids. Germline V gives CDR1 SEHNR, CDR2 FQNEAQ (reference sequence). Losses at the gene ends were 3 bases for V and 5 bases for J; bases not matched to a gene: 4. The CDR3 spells CASSFDRADEQYV. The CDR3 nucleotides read TGTGCCAGCAGCTTCGACAGGGCTGACGAGCAGTACGTC.

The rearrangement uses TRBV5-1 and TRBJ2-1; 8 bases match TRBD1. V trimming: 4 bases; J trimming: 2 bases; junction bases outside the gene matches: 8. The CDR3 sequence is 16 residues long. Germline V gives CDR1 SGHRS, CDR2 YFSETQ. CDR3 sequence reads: CASSLRSTGAYNEQFF. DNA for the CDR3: TGCGCCAGCAGCCTCCGGTCGACAGGGGCCTACAATGAGCAGTTCTTC.

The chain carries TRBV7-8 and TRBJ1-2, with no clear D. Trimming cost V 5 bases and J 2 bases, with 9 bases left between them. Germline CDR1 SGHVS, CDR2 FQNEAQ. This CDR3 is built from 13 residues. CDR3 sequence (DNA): TGTGCCAGCAGCCCGACACTCAACTATGGCTACACCTTC. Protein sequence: CASSPTLNYGYTF.

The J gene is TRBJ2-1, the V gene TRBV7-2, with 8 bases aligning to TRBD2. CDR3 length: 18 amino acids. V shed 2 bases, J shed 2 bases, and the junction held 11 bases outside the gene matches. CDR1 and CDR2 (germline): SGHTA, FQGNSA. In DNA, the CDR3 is TGTGCCAGCAGCTTAAGGGGTTCCGGGGGGGCCACCTACAATGAGCAGTTCTTC. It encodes CASSLRGSGGATYNEQFF.

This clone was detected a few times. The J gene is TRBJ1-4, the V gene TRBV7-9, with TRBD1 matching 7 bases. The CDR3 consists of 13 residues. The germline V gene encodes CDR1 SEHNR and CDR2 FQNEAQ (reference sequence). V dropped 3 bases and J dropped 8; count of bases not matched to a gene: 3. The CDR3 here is CASSFAQGEKLFF. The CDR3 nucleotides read TGTGCCAGCAGCTTTGCACAGGGGGAAAAACTGTTTTTT.

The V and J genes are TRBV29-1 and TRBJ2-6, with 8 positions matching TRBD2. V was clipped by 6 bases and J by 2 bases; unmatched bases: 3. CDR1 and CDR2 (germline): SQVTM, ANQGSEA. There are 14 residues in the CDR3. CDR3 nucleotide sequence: TGCAGCGTGCGGGAGGAGACTGGGGCCAACGTCCTGACTTTC. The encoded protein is CSVREETGANVLTF. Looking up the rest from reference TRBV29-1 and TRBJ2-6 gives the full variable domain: SAVISQKPSRDICQRGTSLTIQCQVDSQVTMMFWYRQQPGQSLTLIATANQGSEATYESGFVIDKFPISRPNLTFSTLTVSNMSPEDSSIYLCSVREETGANVLTFGAGSRLTVL.

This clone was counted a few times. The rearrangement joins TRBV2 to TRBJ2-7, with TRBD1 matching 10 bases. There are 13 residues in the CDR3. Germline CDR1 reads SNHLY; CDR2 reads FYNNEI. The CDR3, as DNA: TGTGCCAGCAGTCCGCCGGGACAGGGGTTCTTGATAGTC. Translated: CASSPPGQGFLIV.

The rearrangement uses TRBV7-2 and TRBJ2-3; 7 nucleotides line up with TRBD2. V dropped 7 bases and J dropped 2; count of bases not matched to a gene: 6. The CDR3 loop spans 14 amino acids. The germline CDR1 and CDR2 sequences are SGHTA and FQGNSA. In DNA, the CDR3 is TGTGCCAGCAACCAAGGGAGGGACACAGATACGCAGTATTTT. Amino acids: CASNQGRDTDTQYF.

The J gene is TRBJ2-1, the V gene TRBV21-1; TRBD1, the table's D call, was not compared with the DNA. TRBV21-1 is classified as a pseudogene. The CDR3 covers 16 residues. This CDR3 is CASSALDSYGNNEQFF. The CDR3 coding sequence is TGTGCCAGCAGCGCCCTGGACAGTTACGGGAACAATGAGCAGTTCTTC.

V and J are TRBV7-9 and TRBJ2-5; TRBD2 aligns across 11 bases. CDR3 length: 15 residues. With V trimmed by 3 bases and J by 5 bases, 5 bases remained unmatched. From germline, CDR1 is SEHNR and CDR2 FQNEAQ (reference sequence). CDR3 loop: CASSLLAGGRETQYF. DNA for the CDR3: TGTGCCAGCAGCTTGTTAGCGGGAGGGCGGGAGACCCAGTACTTC.

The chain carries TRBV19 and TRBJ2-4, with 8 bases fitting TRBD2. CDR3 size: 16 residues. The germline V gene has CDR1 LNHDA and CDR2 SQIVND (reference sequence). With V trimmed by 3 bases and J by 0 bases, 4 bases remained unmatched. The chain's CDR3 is CASSILAGLAKNIQYF. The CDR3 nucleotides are TGTGCCAGTAGTATTCTAGCGGGTTTAGCCAAAAACATTCAGTACTTC.

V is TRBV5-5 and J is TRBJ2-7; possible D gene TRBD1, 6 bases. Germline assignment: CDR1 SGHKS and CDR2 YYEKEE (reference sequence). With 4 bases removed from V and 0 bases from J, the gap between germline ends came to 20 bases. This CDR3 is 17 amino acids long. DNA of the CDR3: TGTGCCAGCAGCGTACGGTATAGACAGGCCAGCTCCTACGAGCAGTACGTC. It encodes CASSVRYRQASSYEQYV.

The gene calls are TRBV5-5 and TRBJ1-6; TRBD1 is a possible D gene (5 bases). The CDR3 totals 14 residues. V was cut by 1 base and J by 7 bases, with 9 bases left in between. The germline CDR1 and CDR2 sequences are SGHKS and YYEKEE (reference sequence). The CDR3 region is CASSLSGGNSPLHF. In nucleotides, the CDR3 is TGTGCCAGCAGCTTGAGTGGGGGGAATTCACCCCTCCACTTT.